Each of the 8 T cell receptor beta chains below was sequenced from the same sample in a study of CD8+ T cells in alopecia areata (dated by TCRdb to the late 2010s). Libraries were made using the immunoSEQ multiplex PCR assay. RNA was extracted from all samples and reverse transcribed into cDNA, which served as template for TCR sequencing. The clones in this table, taken by TCRdb from immuneACCESS, are in-frame only. Not every clone is retained; where verified, under half of the shortfall comes from an unresolved V gene, and the cause of the rest is unknown. Recorded for this sample are 120,000 or so clones; 55% to 65% of them occurred a single time. Clones ranked in the top ten supply 2.5% to 3% of the sample. The sequencing sample was made of CD4+ T cells sorted from blood. The receptors derive from a human donor in good health.

This clone turned up a few times. V is TRBV19 and J is TRBJ2-1, with 16 bases that match TRBD2. V lost 5 bases to trimming and J lost 7 bases; unmatched junction nucleotides: 8. The CDR3 is 17 amino acids. Germline V gene lookup returns CDR1 LNHDA and CDR2 SQIVND (reference sequence). The CDR3 DNA is TGTGCCAGTAGTTCCGGGACTAGCGGGGGGGCCAGGAATGAGCAGTTCTTC. Translation gives CASSSGTSGGARNEQFF.

This clone was observed a handful of times. The chain has TRBV13 and TRBJ1-3, with D hard to call. Germline V gene data show CDR1 as PRHDT and CDR2 as FYEKMQ (reference sequence). Between the trimmed V and J ends, which lost 1 base and 0 bases, there was a span of 7 bases. The CDR3 covers 15 residues. CDR3 sequence: CASSLDGPSGNTIYF. Here the CDR3 DNA reads TGTGCCAGCAGCTTAGACGGCCCCTCTGGAAACACCATATATTTT.

This chain links TRBV7-6 with TRBJ2-1; 8 positions agree with TRBD2. The V segment lost 1 base and the J segment 6 bases; nucleotides outside the gene matches: 8. Germline V gene data show CDR1 as SGHVS and CDR2 as FNYEAQ. CDR3 size: 16 residues. The CDR3 here is CASSLVAGRGINEQFF. The CDR3 nucleotides are TGTGCCAGCAGCTTAGTAGCGGGGAGAGGGATCAATGAGCAGTTCTTC.

The V call is TRBV19, the J call TRBJ1-5; weak D call: TRBD1 (6 bases). The CDR3 runs 12 residues. The germline gives CDR1 LNHDA, CDR2 SQIVND (reference sequence). With 11 bases removed from V and 6 bases from J, the gap between germline ends came to 14 bases. The CDR3 here is CAGGQWPQPQHF. CDR3 coding DNA: TGTGCCGGGGGACAATGGCCTCAGCCCCAGCATTTT.

This clone showed up just a few times. This chain joins TRBV2 and TRBJ1-2; D gene unclear. Germline V gene sequence: CDR1 SNHLY, CDR2 FYNNEI. V was cut by 4 bases and J by 4 bases, with 10 bases left in between. There are 13 residues in the CDR3. The CDR3 is CASSAGWAYGYTF. The CDR3 DNA reads as TGTGCCAGCAGTGCGGGGTGGGCCTATGGCTACACCTTC.

This chain connects TRBV6-5 to TRBJ1-5; D is possibly TRBD1 (6 bases). Germline V gene data show CDR1 as MNHEY and CDR2 as SVGAGI. Between the trimmed V and J ends, which lost 3 bases and 0 bases, there was a span of 9 bases. CDR3 length: 15 amino acids. CDR3 amino acids: CASSYRTDSNQPQHF. In DNA, the CDR3 is TGTGCCAGCAGTTATAGGACAGATAGCAATCAGCCCCAGCATTTT.

CDR3 DNA sequence: TGCGCCAGCAGCTCGATAGATTTCTACGAGCAGTACTTC. Encoded protein: CASSSIDFYEQYF. The rearrangement joins TRBV5-1 to TRBJ2-7; D call uncertain. Between the trimmed V and J ends, which lost 3 bases and 3 bases, there was a span of 10 bases. Germline CDR1 reads SGHRS; CDR2 reads YFSETQ. CDR3 length: 13 amino acids.

This chain's CDR3 is CASSYGQGVTGELFF. The CDR3, as DNA: TGTGCCAGCAGTTATGGACAGGGGGTTACCGGGGAGCTGTTTTTT. This chain uses TRBV6-5 with TRBJ2-2; 10 positions match TRBD1. Germline V lookup: CDR1 MNHEY, CDR2 SVGAGI. Trimming cost V 3 bases and J 5 bases; bases outside gene matches: 3. CDR3 length equals 15 residues.